This TCR beta chain came from a study of blood T cell repertoires in COVID-19. Looking at the study overall: Sites across the United States, Italy and Spain contributed samples from acute and convalescent COVID-19. The cDNA or gDNA used as material had been derived from T cells, B-cell-depleted T cells, or PBMCs.

Authors' analysis steps: Nucleated cell counts were estimated from reference gene primer amplification. The method was immunoSEQ multiplex PCR; TCRdb's version includes in-frame clones alone and lacks a portion of them. The D gene and trimming were derived from the DNA, and the V and J assignments and clone size from that table. This table holds about 270,000 clones, approximately 87% found once. Seattle enrolled patients during active infection and tracked them longitudinally. The CDR3 has 14 amino acids. The V gene's germline CDR1 is MNHNY and CDR2 SVGAGI (reference sequence). The V gene end was trimmed by 5 bases and the J gene end by 2 bases; junction bases not matched to a gene: 5.

Sequenced input: peripheral blood. This sequence joins TRBV6-6 and TRBJ1-1, with 7 nucleotides matching TRBD1. This TCR derives from a woman aged 25 to 45 with COVID-19, enrolled during active disease. CDR3 nucleotides: TGTGCCAGCAGTAACAGGGGTGGAAACACTGAAGCTTTCTTT. Translated, it gives CASSNRGGNTEAFF.